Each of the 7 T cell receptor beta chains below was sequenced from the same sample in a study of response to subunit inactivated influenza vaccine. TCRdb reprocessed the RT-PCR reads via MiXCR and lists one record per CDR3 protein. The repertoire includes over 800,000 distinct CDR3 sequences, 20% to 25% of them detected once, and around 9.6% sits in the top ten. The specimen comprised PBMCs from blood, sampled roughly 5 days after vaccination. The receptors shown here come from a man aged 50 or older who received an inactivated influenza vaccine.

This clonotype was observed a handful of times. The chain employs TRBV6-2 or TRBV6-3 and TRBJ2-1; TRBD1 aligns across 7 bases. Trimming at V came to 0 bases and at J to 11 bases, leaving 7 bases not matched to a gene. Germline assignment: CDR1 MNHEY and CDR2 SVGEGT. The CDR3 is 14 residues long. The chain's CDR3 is CASSYSIRGQKQFF. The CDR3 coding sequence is TGTGCCAGCAGTTACTCGATAAGGGGACAGAAGCAGTTCTTC.

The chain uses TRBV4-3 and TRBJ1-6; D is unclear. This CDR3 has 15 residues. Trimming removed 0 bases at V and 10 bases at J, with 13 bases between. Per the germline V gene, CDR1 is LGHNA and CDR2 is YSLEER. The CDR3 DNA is TGCGCCAGCAGCCAAGATTGGGAACTTTGGTCACCCCTCCACTTT. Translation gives CASSQDWELWSPLHF.

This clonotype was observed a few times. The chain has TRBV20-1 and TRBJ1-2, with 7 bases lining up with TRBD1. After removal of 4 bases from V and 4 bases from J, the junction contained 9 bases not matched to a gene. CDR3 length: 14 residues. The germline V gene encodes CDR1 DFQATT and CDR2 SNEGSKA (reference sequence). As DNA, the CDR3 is TGCAGTGCTAACCCGGACAGGAGACTCTATGGCTACACCTTC. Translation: CSANPDRRLYGYTF.

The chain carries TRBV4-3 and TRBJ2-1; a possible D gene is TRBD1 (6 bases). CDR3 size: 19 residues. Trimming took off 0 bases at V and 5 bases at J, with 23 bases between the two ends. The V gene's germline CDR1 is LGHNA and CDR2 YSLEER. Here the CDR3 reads CASSQEVVSWAPGDNEQFF. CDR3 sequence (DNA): TGCGCCAGCAGCCAAGAAGTAGTGAGTTGGGCCCCAGGGGACAATGAGCAGTTCTTC.

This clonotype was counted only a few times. The CDR3 DNA is TGCGCCAGCAGCCAAGATACTTGGGGGCGGGAGACCCAGTACTTC. Its protein product is CASSQDTWGRETQYF. The chain recombines TRBV4-3 with TRBJ2-5; the D gene is possibly TRBD1 (6 bases). The CDR3 runs 15 residues. Germline V gives CDR1 LGHNA, CDR2 YSLEER. The V end lost 0 bases, the J end lost 5 bases, and 13 bases lay between the germline ends.

CDR3 sequence: CASSNRLGNTGELFF. The CDR3 DNA is TGTGCCAGCAGTAACCGACTAGGGAACACCGGGGAGCTGTTTTTT. This chain links TRBV6-5 with TRBJ2-2; possible D gene TRBD2, 6 bases. CDR3 length: 15 residues. CDR1 MNHEY and CDR2 SVGAGI come from the germline V gene. Trimming took off 5 bases at V and 1 base at J, with 11 bases between the two ends.

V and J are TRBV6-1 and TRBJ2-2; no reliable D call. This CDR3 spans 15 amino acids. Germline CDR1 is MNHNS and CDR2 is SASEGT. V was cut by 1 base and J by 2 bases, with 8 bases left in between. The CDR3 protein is CASSEVTTNTGELFF. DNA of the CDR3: TGTGCCAGCAGTGAAGTGACAACCAACACCGGGGAGCTGTTTTTT.